This record concerns one TCR beta chain sequence. What it recognizes is unknown. This sample was taken from a study of T cell repertoires in cytomegalovirus infection. The overall study: The authors relied on CMV epitopes, both recently identified HLA-C-restricted and well-studied HLA-B-restricted. TCR beta signatures that were public indicated CMV infection and matching HLA type.

TCRdb redid the calling of the reads with MiXCR, one entry per CDR3 protein. This table holds 750,000 to 900,000 distinct CDR3 sequences, 25% to 30% found once. After removal of 0 bases from V and 0 bases from J, the junction contained 21 bases not matched to a gene. This CDR3 is built from 23 residues. Looked up from germline, CDR1 is DFQATT and CDR2 is SNEGSKA (reference sequence). Study outcomes and limitations: HLA-C-restricted, CMV-specific TCR beta clonotypes were dominant ex vivo. Identification of carriers of CMV plus the relevant HLA was achieved through cumulative public TCR beta family frequency.

This specimen consisted of cultured CD8+ T cells from PBMCs, obtained from culture after CMV antigen stimulation. The origin of this receptor is a human donor in good health (CMV status not recorded). Some clones in this sample may be carry-over from other donors' samples. The chain joins TRBV20-1 to TRBJ2-7, with 15 bases lining up with TRBD2. CDR3 DNA: TGCAGTGCTAGAGACGCCGGGACTAGCGGGGGGCGTGGGCGGGCGATTAGCTCCTACGAGCAGTACTTC. Encoded protein: CSARDAGTSGGRGRAISSYEQYF.